The rows below give T cell receptor beta chains drawn from one sample of a study of shared clonotypes between healthy human individuals. Only in-frame clones appear in the TCRdb table, and some are missing; sequencing was by immunoSEQ multiplex PCR. The sample carries about 2 million clones, approximately 94% recorded once. The sample taken for sequencing was naive CD8+ T cells sorted from blood. The receptors were gathered from a man younger than 35 in good health. Each CDR3 is given with its conserved first and last residue. D genes are given only for firm matches. Clone size, where shown, is once, few, many, or a class for clones that have expanded.

- | TRBJ2-3 | - | TRBV4-1 | CASSPWSADTQYF | TGCGCCAGCAGCCCATGGTCGGCAGATACGCAGTATTTT
- | TRBJ2-1 | TRBD2 | TRBV5-6 | CASSLATSGSYEQFF | TGTGCCAGCAGCCTGGCCACTAGCGGGAGTTATGAGCAGTTCTTC
few | TRBJ2-2 | TRBD2 | TRBV9 | CASSRTSGYTSHTGELFF | TGTGCCAGCAGCCGGACTAGCGGGTACACTTCACACACCGGGGAGCTGTTTTTT
- | TRBJ1-4 | - | TRBV20-1 | CSARVNEKLFF | TGCAGTGCTAGAGTTAATGAAAAACTGTTTTTT
- | TRBJ1-6 | TRBD1 | TRBV27 | CASSLSAGGYSPLHF | TGTGCCAGCAGTTTATCAGCAGGGGGATATTCACCCCTCCACTTT
- | TRBJ1-2 | - | TRBV5-4 | CASSLLLGREGYGYTF | TGTGCCAGCAGCTTGTTATTAGGCAGGGAGGGCTATGGCTACACCTTC
- | TRBJ2-7 | - | TRBV7-9 | CASSLERGGYEQYF | TGTGCCAGCAGCTTAGAAAGGGGTGGCTACGAGCAGTACTTC
- | TRBJ2-7 | TRBD2 | TRBV6-5 | CASSPTSLPYEQYF | TGTGCCAGCAGCCCGACTAGCTTGCCCTACGAGCAGTACTTC
- | TRBJ2-7 | - | TRBV4-1 | CASSQERRGGYEQYF | TGCGCCAGCAGCCAAGAAAGACGCGGCGGCTACGAGCAGTACTTC
- | TRBJ1-2 | - | TRBV13 | CASSLGQTFAYGYTF | TGTGCCAGCAGCTTAGGTCAGACCTTTGCTTATGGCTACACCTTC
- | TRBJ2-5 | TRBD2 | TRBV9 | CASSVTLADNQETQYF | TGTGCCAGCAGCGTGACCCTAGCGGACAACCAAGAGACCCAGTACTTC
- | TRBJ2-1 | - | TRBV2 | CASAVSNEQFF | TGTGCCAGCGCTGTATCCAACGAGCAGTTCTTC
- | TRBJ2-3 | TRBD2 | TRBV6-6 | CASTHGTSGTDTQYF | TGTGCCAGCACCCACGGGACTAGCGGCACAGATACGCAGTATTTT
- | TRBJ2-7 | - | TRBV6-5 | CASSPGMVPTYEQYF | TGTGCCAGCAGTCCAGGGATGGTCCCAACCTACGAGCAGTACTTC
- | TRBJ2-7 | TRBD2 | TRBV7-8 | CASSSGLAGRGYEQYF | TGTGCCAGCAGCTCGGGACTAGCGGGAAGAGGCTACGAGCAGTACTTC
- | TRBJ1-1 | TRBD1 | TRBV27 | CASSLTGGNTEAFF | TGTGCCAGCAGTCTAACAGGGGGGAACACTGAAGCTTTCTTT
once | TRBJ2-7 | TRBD1 | TRBV4-1 | CASSPTPGTDSYEQYF | TGCGCCAGCAGCCCCACCCCCGGGACAGACTCCTACGAGCAGTACTTC
- | TRBJ2-3 | - | TRBV4-1 | CASSQVGFGDTQYF | TGCGCCAGCAGCCAAGTAGGGTTCGGAGATACGCAGTATTTT
- | TRBJ1-5 | TRBD1 | TRBV7-8 | CASSRSPGGGNQPQHF | TGTGCCAGCAGCCGTTCCCCAGGGGGCGGCAATCAGCCCCAGCATTTT
- | TRBJ2-3 | TRBD1 | TRBV4-3 | CASSQAVTGVADTQYF | TGCGCCAGCAGCCAAGCCGTGACAGGGGTGGCAGATACGCAGTATTTT
- | TRBJ2-7 | - | TRBV6-1 | CAHGGAPVPYEQYF | TGTGCCCACGGCGGGGCTCCCGTCCCCTACGAGCAGTACTTC
- | TRBJ2-3 | - | TRBV28 | CAVGHTDTQYF | TGTGCCGTAGGTCACACAGATACGCAGTATTTT
- | TRBJ2-3 | - | TRBV13 | CASSSWDQDTQYF | TGTGCCAGCAGCTCCTGGGACCAAGATACGCAGTATTTT
- | TRBJ2-3 | - | TRBV7-8 | CASSSAGAGADTQYF | TGTGCCAGCAGCTCCGCAGGGGCTGGCGCAGATACGCAGTATTTT
once | TRBJ2-7 | - | TRBV5-1 | CASSFTPGTGYEQYF | TGCGCCAGCAGCTTTACCCCCGGGACGGGATACGAGCAGTACTTC
once | TRBJ2-3 | TRBD2 | TRBV7-8 | CASSFSGSSADTQYF | TGTGCCAGCAGCTTTAGCGGGTCCTCAGCAGATACGCAGTATTTT
- | TRBJ2-3 | - | TRBV2 | CASSDSSTDTQYF | TGTGCCAGCAGTGACAGTAGCACAGATACGCAGTATTTT
- | TRBJ2-7 | - | TRBV4-1 | CASSQEGGISYEQYF | TGCGCCAGCAGCCAAGAGGGGGGTATCTCCTACGAGCAGTACTTC
- | TRBJ2-5 | - | TRBV5-1 | CASSLEARQETQYF | TGCGCCAGCAGCTTGGAGGCCAGGCAAGAGACCCAGTACTTC
- | TRBJ2-2 | - | TRBV9 | CATNGNRDGGELFF | TGTGCCACCAATGGGAACAGGGACGGCGGGGAGCTGTTTTTT
- | TRBJ2-5 | - | TRBV6-1 | CASSEDHWSGQETQYF | TGTGCCAGCAGTGAAGATCACTGGAGCGGACAAGAGACCCAGTACTTC
- | TRBJ2-5 | - | TRBV29-1 | CSVEVWDKETQYF | TGCAGCGTTGAGGTTTGGGATAAAGAGACCCAGTACTTC
- | TRBJ1-1 | - | TRBV4-3 | CASSLGMNTEAFF | TGCGCCAGCAGCTTAGGGATGAACACTGAAGCTTTCTTT
- | TRBJ2-5 | - | TRBV2 | CASSVVAQETQYF | TGTGCCAGCAGCGTAGTAGCGCAAGAGACCCAGTACTTC
- | TRBJ2-3 | TRBD2 | TRBV4-3 | CASSLLAGGADTQYF | TGCGCCAGCAGCCTACTAGCGGGAGGGGCAGATACGCAGTATTTT
- | TRBJ2-1 | - | TRBV25-1 | CASRKGTAPYNEQFF | TGTGCCAGCAGAAAAGGGACCGCCCCCTACAATGAGCAGTTCTTC
- | TRBJ2-1 | - | TRBV27 | CASSLEGYNEQFF | TGTGCCAGCAGTTTAGAAGGGTACAATGAGCAGTTCTTC
- | TRBJ1-1 | - | TRBV28 | CASSLAGSTEAFF | TGTGCCAGCAGTTTAGCAGGCAGCACTGAAGCTTTCTTT
- | TRBJ1-1 | - | TRBV6-5 | CASSYSNSYTEAFF | TGTGCCAGCAGTTACTCGAATAGTTACACTGAAGCTTTCTTT
- | TRBJ2-1 | TRBD2 | TRBV7-9 | CASSIHTDPSGKAGNEQFF | TGTGCCAGCAGCATACATACCGATCCTAGCGGGAAGGCCGGCAATGAGCAGTTCTTC
- | TRBJ2-7 | - | TRBV11-2 | CASHPGGAYEQYF | TGTGCCAGTCACCCGGGGGGCGCCTACGAGCAGTACTTC